The source of this T cell receptor beta chain is a study of blood T cells in healthy people across ages. Study results and limitations: Strongly correlated with naive T cell percentage was TCR beta diversity. Diversity of TCR beta per million T cells declined in a roughly linear way with age.

Primed by a sample-barcoded 5' primer and a J-beta primer mix, a second PCR proceeded for about 7 to 12 cycles. Unique molecular identifiers of 12 random nucleotides labeled each cDNA. CDR3-containing paired-end reads numbered at least 2.5 million in each sample. TCRdb analysed the 5' RACE reads with MiXCR anew, one entry per CDR3 protein. The profile shows 850,000 to 1,300,000 distinct CDR3 sequences, roughly 45% of them singletons. The CDR3 spans 14 residues. From germline, CDR1 is MNHNY and CDR2 SVGAGI (reference sequence). Trimming removed 2 bases at V and 4 bases at J, with 10 bases between. Points on this clonotype: Its antigen is still unknown.

The TCR was taken from an older woman in good health. The sequenced material came from blood. The V and J genes are TRBV6-6 and TRBJ2-3; D is unclear. Here the CDR3 DNA reads TGTGCCAGCAGTTACCCCGCCCAAGCAGATACGCAGTATTTT. Protein sequence: CASSYPAQADTQYF.